This passage covers 10 T cell receptor beta chains from one sample sequenced in a study of OX40 agonist ivuxolimab in advanced cancers. Generated by immunoSEQ multiplex PCR, the TCRdb table keeps only in-frame clones and is missing some. The sample lists some 100,000 clones; under 95% were seen once. Sequenced here: CD4+ or CD8+ T cells sorted from blood, sampled in a trial of the OX40 agonist ivuxolimab. These receptors all come from an adult with an advanced solid tumor such as melanoma, head and neck, liver or kidney cancer.

The rearrangement uses TRBV7-2 and TRBJ2-3, with a possible D match to TRBD2 (6 bases). The ends were cut back, 5 bases at V and 0 bases at J, with 12 bases in the middle. There are 15 residues in the CDR3. Germline CDR1 reads SGHTA; CDR2 reads FQGNSA. The CDR3 nucleotides are TGTGCCAGCAGCCGAAGCGGGCTGAGCACAGATACGCAGTATTTT. It specifies CASSRSGLSTDTQYF.

CDR3 sequence (DNA): TGTGCCAGCAGCCTCCGGGGGGGAACAGATACGCAGTATTTT. This translates into CASSLRGGTDTQYF. The rearrangement uses TRBV11-1 and TRBJ2-3; 8 nucleotides match TRBD2. Germline V gene data show CDR1 as SGHAT and CDR2 as FQDESV (reference sequence). This CDR3 spans 14 amino acids. V lost 5 bases to trimming and J lost 3 bases; unmatched junction nucleotides: 4.

This clone was detected once. The chain is built from TRBV18 and TRBJ2-6; D unclear. Germline CDR1 and CDR2: KGHSH and LQKENI. Trimming took 0 bases from V and 2 from J, leaving 20 bases between them. The CDR3 contains 20 residues. As DNA, the CDR3 is TGTGCCAGCTCACCACCCGCCGGGTCCCAACGGGTAGCTGGGGCCAACGTCCTGACTTTC. The encoded protein is CASSPPAGSQRVAGANVLTF. Supplemented by reference TRBV18 and TRBJ2-6, the full variable domain reads NAGVMQNPRHLVRRRGQEARLRCSPMKGHSHVYWYRQLPEEGLKFMVYLQKENIIDESGMPKERFSAEFPKEGPSILRIQQVVRGDSAAYFCASSPPAGSQRVAGANVLTFGAGSRLTVL.

The chain couples TRBV28 to TRBJ1-5; possibly TRBD1 for D (5 bases). The germline V gene encodes CDR1 MDHEN and CDR2 SYDVKM. The V and J ends lost 7 bases and 0 bases respectively, with 16 bases between them. The CDR3 contains 16 residues. CDR3 loop: CASKSTGLYSNQPQHF. The CDR3 DNA reads TGTGCCAGCAAGTCAACGGGACTATATAGCAATCAGCCCCAGCATTTT. The full variable domain, completed using reference TRBV28 and TRBJ1-5, is DVKVTQSSRYLVKRTGEKVFLECVQDMDHENMFWYRQDPGLGLRLIYFSYDVKMKEKGDIPEGYSVSREKKERFSLILESASTNQTSMYLCASKSTGLYSNQPQHFGDGTRLSIL.

The DNA for the CDR3 is TGTGCCACCAGCAGAGATACCATAGCCAAAAACATTCAGTACTTC. It specifies CATSRDTIAKNIQYF. The chain links TRBV15 to TRBJ2-4; no firm D call. The CDR3 runs 15 residues. The V end was cut by 0 bases, the J end by 0 bases, with 6 bases between. Germline lookup yields CDR1 LNHNV and CDR2 YYDKDF (reference sequence).

This clone was counted a single time. The V and J genes are TRBV5-1 and TRBJ2-1; 12 bases are a match to TRBD2. The trim removed 4 bases at V and 8 bases at J, leaving 4 bases unmatched. The CDR3 consists of 14 residues. Per the germline V gene, CDR1 is SGHRS and CDR2 is YFSETQ. CDR3 residues: CASSPGTSGYEQFF. The CDR3 region has the DNA TGCGCCAGCAGCCCAGGGACTAGCGGGTATGAGCAGTTCTTC.

The V call is TRBV19, the J call TRBJ2-6; perhaps TRBD2 as D (6 bases). The germline V gene encodes CDR1 LNHDA and CDR2 SQIVND (reference sequence). The CDR3 spans 16 residues. The V gene lost 9 bases and the J gene lost 1 base, with 16 bases spanning the gap. The CDR3 DNA sequence: TGTGCCAGCCAAGCCGGTGGGGGGTCTGGGGCCAACGTCCTGACTTTC. Protein sequence: CASQAGGGSGANVLTF. The full variable domain, rest sourced from reference TRBV19 and TRBJ2-6, is DGGITQSPKYLFRKEGQNVTLSCEQNLNHDAMYWYRQDPGQGLRLIYYSQIVNDFQKGDIAEGYSVSREKKESFPLTVTSAQKNPTAFYLCASQAGGGSGANVLTFGAGSRLTVL.

The V call is TRBV7-3, the J call TRBJ2-7, with TRBD2 matching over 9 bases. V was pared by 5 bases and J by 0 bases, with 11 bases of the junction left unmatched. CDR3 size: 17 residues. Germline loops: CDR1 SGHTA, CDR2 FQGTGA. The CDR3 bases are TGTGCCAGCAGCCCGACGGGAACTAGCGGGCTCTCCTACGAGCAGTACTTC. Encoded protein: CASSPTGTSGLSYEQYF.

The chain links TRBV28 to TRBJ2-7; D gene unclear. Per germline, CDR1 MDHEN and CDR2 SYDVKM. The CDR3 has 15 residues. The germline V and J ends were trimmed by 1 base and 1 base, with 11 bases remaining between them. The CDR3 DNA reads as TGTGCCAGCAGTTTATCCCCCGGGCCTTCCTACGAGCAGTACTTC. Translated: CASSLSPGPSYEQYF.

The chain uses TRBV7-2 and TRBJ2-7; weak D call: TRBD2 (6 bases). The CDR3 has 15 residues. Deletions cut 5 bases from V and 2 bases from J, with 16 bases between. CDR1 and CDR2 (germline): SGHTA, FQGNSA. The CDR3 DNA follows: TGTGCCAGCAGCCCCGATAGCGGAACAACCTACGAGCAGTACTTC. Translation: CASSPDSGTTYEQYF.